This T cell receptor beta chain was sequenced for a study of breast tumors, draining lymph nodes, adjacent tissues (dated by TCRdb to 2016 to 2018). With respect to the entire study: TCR beta repertoires were compared across tumor, adjacent nontumor tissue and axillary lymph nodes obtained from breast cancer patients. In human breast cancer, the study set out to assess how tumor, surrounding tissue and draining lymph node repertoires relate to one another and whether T cells might be exchanged between them. General findings and caveats noted by the study authors: The data were judged consistent with most tumor T cells deriving from the lymph node and then expanding within tumor tissue. Tumor T-cell repertoires showed less diversity than lymph node repertoires and more diversity than nontumor tissue repertoires, and tumor T-cell repertoires showed preferential V and J gene usage. Tumor and nontumor tissue repertoires were significantly more similar in luminal-like than in basal-like breast cancer. Rather than being directly demonstrated, the conclusion that tumor T cells originate in lymph nodes was presented as consistent with a hypothesis.

Adjacent samples were composed of nontumor breast tissue surrounding the tumor. Remarks on this clonotype: Its antigen specificity is not known. Base quality data are lacking; no much larger clone is found one base away.

Sequencing instrument: Illumina HiSeq 2000. TCR beta chain libraries were generated by multiplex PCR amplification. The amplified TCR beta chain products were analyzed by high-throughput sequencing. In TCRdb, the public reads were trimmed at Q25 with fastp and aligned with MiXCR, with productive beta chains retained. Records with the same CDR3 protein are collapsed into one entry carrying the most frequent genes and DNA. Present in this sample are more than 20,000 distinct CDR3 sequences, around 68% of which were seen just once. The ten largest clones represent 20% to 30% of the sample. The sequence came from a female donor with breast cancer. Some clones in this sample may be carry-over from other donors' samples. The source material was tumor-adjacent breast tissue.

DNA sequence: TGTGCCTGGAGGGACAGGGGGACCTACGAGCAGTACTTC. Its translation reads: CAWRDRGTYEQYF. The rearranged segments are TRBV30 and TRBJ2-7, with TRBD1 identical over 10 junction bases. Trimming takes 3 bases off V and 2 bases off J; junction bases not matched to a gene: 1. For CDR1 and CDR2, the germline V gene (reference sequence) lists GTSNPN and SVGIG. The CDR3 has 13 amino acids, counting the end cysteine and phenylalanine. The sequence is cut down to CDR3 DNA, 39 bases in frame from base 1.